The sequence of this T cell receptor beta chain was determined in a study of glioma-infiltrating T cells after dendritic cell vaccination. About the study: Dendritic cell vaccination trial patients had either newly diagnosed or recurrent glioblastoma. Patients received autologous tumor lysate-pulsed dendritic cell vaccination between about 2002 and 2013.

PBMC were collected before vaccination, two weeks after the third vaccination, and at progression. Only in-frame clones appear in the TCRdb table, and some are missing; sequencing was by immunoSEQ multiplex PCR. The repertoire has roughly 83,000 clones, around 84% of them found once; the top ten carry approximately 15%. This specimen was blood, taken before dendritic cell vaccination. The TCR sequence derives from a human donor with glioblastoma.

In DNA form, the CDR3 reads TGCGCCAGCAGCCAAGAGTACAGGGTGGTCTACGAGCAGTACTTC. This translates into CASSQEYRVVYEQYF. The V and J genes are TRBV4-1 and TRBJ2-7; a possible D gene is TRBD1 (6 bases). Germline CDR1 MGHRA, CDR2 YSYEKL. Trimming pared 0 bases from V and 3 bases from J, leaving 12 bases between. The CDR3 has 15 amino acids.